These 25 T cell receptor beta chains came from one sample sequenced in a study of blood T cell repertoires in COVID-19. The table came from immunoSEQ multiplex PCR; TCRdb's copy has only in-frame clones and leaves some out. Among roughly 60,000 clones, roughly three quarters were seen once, and the ten largest hold 32%. Sequencing was carried out using peripheral blood. The receptors were gathered from a human donor in a cohort sampled during active COVID-19.

The V and J genes are TRBV19 and TRBJ2-7, with TRBD1 identical over 7 bases. The CDR3 is 15 amino acids. Germline assignment: CDR1 LNHDA and CDR2 SQIVND (reference sequence). Trimming cost V 8 bases and J 1 base; bases outside gene matches: 11. DNA of the CDR3: TGTGCCAGTGGTCAGTGGGACAGTGGGTCCTACGAGCAGTACTTC. It yields the protein CASGQWDSGSYEQYF.

CDR3 in DNA: TGTGCCAGCAGCCAAAATGCGGGGGGCGCTAACTATGGCTACACCTTC. Protein sequence: CASSQNAGGANYGYTF. V usage is TRBV3-1 (or the pseudogene TRBV3-2) and J usage is TRBJ1-2; D possibly corresponds to TRBD1 (6 bases). The germline CDR1 and CDR2 sequences are LGHDT and YNNKEL (reference sequence). This CDR3 comprises 16 residues. The germline V and J ends were trimmed by 2 bases and 0 bases, with 13 bases remaining between them.

J is TRBJ2-7 and V is TRBV7-2; D gene uncertain. Trimming took off 5 bases at V and 3 bases at J, with 8 bases between the two ends. Germline V lookup: CDR1 SGHTA, CDR2 FQGNSA. CDR3 length: 12 residues. CDR3 protein: CASSPTGYEQYF. The CDR3 DNA reads as TGTGCCAGCAGCCCTACGGGCTACGAGCAGTACTTC.

This clone was counted a few times. The chain is built from TRBV7-9 and TRBJ1-6, with D possibly TRBD1 on 5 matching bases. Per germline, CDR1 SEHNR and CDR2 FQNEAQ (reference sequence). Trimming cost V 3 bases and J 8 bases, with 17 bases left between them. The CDR3 loop spans 16 amino acids. In DNA, the CDR3 is TGTGCCAGCAGCTTGGGTCAGGGTCAACTGGATTCACCCCTCCACTTT. Translation gives CASSLGQGQLDSPLHF.

The J gene is TRBJ1-2, the V gene TRBV24-1, with D maybe TRBD1 (6 bases). Germline assignment: CDR1 KGHDR and CDR2 SFDVKD. This CDR3 is 13 amino acids long. V was clipped by 4 bases and J by 5 bases, with 10 bases between them. For the CDR3, the DNA is TGTGCCACCAGTGACGGACAGCTATATGGCTACACCTTC. Protein: CATSDGQLYGYTF.

V and J are TRBV7-9 and TRBJ1-1; 8 bases fit TRBD1. Germline CDR1 and CDR2: SEHNR and FQNEAQ (reference sequence). The CDR3 has 17 amino acids. Trimming took 4 bases from V and 7 from J; bases not matched to a gene: 17. CDR3 DNA: TGTGCCAGCAGCTCGACGAAAGCACAGGGGGAAAAAGGTGAAGCTTTCTTT. Amino acid sequence: CASSSTKAQGEKGEAFF.

The CDR3 loop reads CASSLGLTGAKEQFF. The CDR3 DNA reads as TGTGCCAGCAGCCTTGGCTTGACAGGGGCCAAGGAGCAGTTCTTC. This chain joins TRBV14 and TRBJ2-1, with TRBD1 identical over 8 bases. There are 15 residues in the CDR3. Germline V gives CDR1 SGHDN, CDR2 FVKESK. V lost 4 bases to trimming and J lost 10 bases; unmatched junction nucleotides: 12.

The chain combines TRBV4-1 with TRBJ1-5; 7 bases match TRBD1. This CDR3 spans 13 amino acids. Trimming cost V 2 bases and J 6 bases; bases outside gene matches: 1. The germline V gene encodes CDR1 MGHRA and CDR2 YSYEKL. The CDR3 coding sequence is TGCGCCAGCAGCCAACAGGGGGTTCAGCCCCAGCATTTT. The encoded protein is CASSQQGVQPQHF.

This chain connects TRBV19 to TRBJ2-4; TRBD2 is a possible D gene (11 bases). This CDR3 region has 22 residues. Trimming shortened V by 3 bases and J by 0 bases, and 30 bases separated the two germline ends. Germline loops: CDR1 LNHDA, CDR2 SQIVND (reference sequence). CDR3: CASSITDRGGLAAALAKNIQYF. The CDR3 nucleotides are TGTGCCAGTAGTATTACGGACAGGGGGGGACTAGCGGCCGCCCTAGCCAAAAACATTCAGTACTTC.

There are a few counts of this clone. The rearrangement uses TRBV19 and TRBJ1-5, with 8 bases identical to TRBD1. V shed 0 bases, J shed 6 bases, and the junction held 4 bases outside the gene matches. The CDR3 extends over 15 amino acids. Germline CDR1 LNHDA, CDR2 SQIVND (reference sequence). The CDR3 DNA reads as TGTGCCAGTAGTATAGATGGACAGGGATTTCAGCCCCAGCATTTT. This codes for CASSIDGQGFQPQHF.

The chain uses TRBV5-1 and TRBJ1-3; D perhaps matches TRBD1 (5 bases). The CDR3 sequence is 13 residues long. Trimming pared 3 bases from V and 8 bases from J, leaving 12 bases between. Germline V gives CDR1 SGHRS, CDR2 YFSETQ. The chain's CDR3 is CASSWSGGDTIYF. The CDR3 DNA sequence: TGCGCCAGCAGCTGGAGTGGGGGGGACACCATATATTTT.

This chain uses TRBV3-1 (or the pseudogene TRBV3-2) with TRBJ2-3, with D perhaps TRBD1 (5 bases). Germline V gene sequence: CDR1 LGHDT, CDR2 YNNKEL (reference sequence). This CDR3 spans 16 amino acids. Trimming left V 0 bases short and J 4 bases short, with 14 bases between. This CDR3 is CASSQDLAEGADTQYF. Here the CDR3 DNA reads TGTGCCAGCAGCCAAGATCTGGCGGAAGGGGCAGATACGCAGTATTTT.

The V and J genes are TRBV15 and TRBJ2-1; a weak D match, TRBD2 (5 bases). The germline V gene encodes CDR1 LNHNV and CDR2 YYDKDF (reference sequence). The germline V and J ends were trimmed by 0 bases and 8 bases, with 14 bases remaining between them. The CDR3 extends over 15 amino acids. In DNA form, the CDR3 reads TGTGCCACCAGCAGAGATAGTTGGCGGGCGGATGAGCAGTTCTTC. Translated: CATSRDSWRADEQFF.

The CDR3 is CASSVELGPRADTQYF. Here the CDR3 DNA reads TGTGCCAGCAGCGTCGAGCTGGGGCCCCGGGCAGATACGCAGTATTTT. This chain uses TRBV9 with TRBJ2-3, with D perhaps TRBD1 (5 bases). V lost 2 bases, J lost 4 bases, and 17 bases lay in between. The length of the CDR3 is 16 residues. Germline V CDR1 and CDR2: SGDLS, YYNGEE.

The sample holds a few counts of this clone. The V gene is TRBV6-5, the J gene TRBJ1-2, with a weak D call TRBD1 (5 bases). The CDR3 covers 13 residues. Deletions cut 6 bases from V and 8 bases from J, with 16 bases between. From germline, CDR1 is MNHEY and CDR2 SVGAGI. CDR3 nucleotide sequence: TGTGCCAGCAGCACAGGCCCAAGTGGGGGCTACACCTTC. The encoded protein is CASSTGPSGGYTF.

The rearrangement uses TRBV4-1 and TRBJ2-3; D is possibly TRBD2 (6 bases). Germline V gene sequence: CDR1 MGHRA, CDR2 YSYEKL. The CDR3 contains 14 residues. The germline V and J ends were trimmed by 8 bases and 2 bases, with 14 bases remaining between them. In nucleotides, the CDR3 is TGCGCCAGCGGAACCGGGGACTTCACAGATACGCAGTATTTT. Its protein product is CASGTGDFTDTQYF.

This clone was picked up one time. The chain recombines TRBV5-4 with TRBJ2-1, with a tentative D call TRBD2 (6 bases). Deletions cut 5 bases from V and 6 bases from J, with 12 bases between. This CDR3 contains 13 residues. CDR1 and CDR2 (germline): SGHNT, YYREEE (reference sequence). The CDR3 is CASSGGGPNEQFF. The DNA of the CDR3 is TGTGCCAGCAGTGGGGGAGGTCCCAATGAGCAGTTCTTC.

The chain carries TRBV29-1 and TRBJ2-6, with D unresolved. V was trimmed by 4 bases and J by 1 base, leaving 5 bases between them. CDR3 size: 13 residues. Germline V gene data show CDR1 as SQVTM and CDR2 as ANQGSEA. The CDR3 sequence is CSVGVSGANVLTF. The DNA of the CDR3 is TGCAGCGTTGGAGTTTCTGGGGCCAACGTCCTGACTTTC.

This clone has just a few counts. The chain couples TRBV4-3 to TRBJ2-5, with TRBD1 as a possible D gene (6 bases). Between the trimmed V and J ends, which lost 2 bases and 1 base, there was a span of 14 bases. The CDR3 length is 16 residues. Germline loops: CDR1 LGHNA, CDR2 YSLEER. CDR3 sequence: CASSQYRQGPQETQYF. The CDR3 nucleotides are TGCGCCAGCAGCCAATACCGGCAGGGGCCCCAAGAGACCCAGTACTTC.

The chain recombines TRBV11-2 with TRBJ2-5; D is perhaps TRBD1 (6 bases). The germline CDR1 and CDR2 sequences are SGHAT and FQNNGV. V was shortened by 5 bases and J by 5 bases, with 12 bases between the two germline ends. This CDR3 has 13 residues. The CDR3, as DNA: TGTGCCAGCAGCGTGGACAGTTGGGAGACCCAGTACTTC. Translating it yields CASSVDSWETQYF.

Details on this clone: The junction differs from germline at one of its ends, possibly a read error. V usage is TRBV7-7 and J usage is TRBJ2-1; TRBD2 is a possible D gene (5 bases). The CDR3 is made up of 13 amino acids. CDR1 is SSHAT and CDR2 is FNYEAQ in the germline V gene (reference sequence). The CDR3 sequence is CASSLASGNEQFF. CDR3 DNA sequence: TGTGCTAGCAGCTTAGCGTCGGGGAATGAGCAGTTCTTC.

The rearrangement uses TRBV12-1 and TRBJ2-1; the table's TRBD2 call for D was not verified on the DNA. TRBV12-1 is noted as a pseudogene. There are 17 residues in the CDR3. The CDR3 DNA reads TGTGCCAGCAGCTTCCGGACTAGCGGGAGGGCCAGGTGTGAGCAGTTCTTC. Its translation is CASSFRTSGRARCEQFF.

In its sample, this clone is medium-sized. The rearrangement joins TRBV7-9 to TRBJ1-4; D ambiguous. The CDR3 is made up of 15 amino acids. The germline V gene encodes CDR1 SEHNR and CDR2 FQNEAQ (reference sequence). V was clipped by 3 bases and J by 0 bases, with 8 bases between them. The CDR3: CASSFPSTTNEKLFF. The CDR3 DNA sequence: TGTGCCAGCAGCTTCCCGTCTACAACTAATGAAAAACTGTTTTTT.

There are a few counts of this clone. This chain joins TRBV6-5 and TRBJ2-7; TRBD2 is a possible D gene (6 bases). CDR1 is MNHEY, CDR2 SVGAGI, per germline. The V and J ends lost 2 bases and 1 base respectively, with 12 bases between them. The CDR3 sequence is 15 residues long. This CDR3 is CASSYAHGGSYEQYF. The CDR3 DNA reads as TGTGCCAGCAGTTACGCGCATGGGGGGTCCTACGAGCAGTACTTC.

Here the CDR3 DNA reads TGTGCCAGCAGCTCCAGGGTCTACCTTGCCTACGAGCAGTACTTC. This sequence encodes CASSSRVYLAYEQYF. This chain uses TRBV5-6 with TRBJ2-7, with D perhaps TRBD1 (5 bases). The CDR3 runs 15 residues. V lost 3 bases to trimming and J lost 2 bases, with 15 bases between them. From germline, CDR1 is SGHDT and CDR2 YYEEEE.